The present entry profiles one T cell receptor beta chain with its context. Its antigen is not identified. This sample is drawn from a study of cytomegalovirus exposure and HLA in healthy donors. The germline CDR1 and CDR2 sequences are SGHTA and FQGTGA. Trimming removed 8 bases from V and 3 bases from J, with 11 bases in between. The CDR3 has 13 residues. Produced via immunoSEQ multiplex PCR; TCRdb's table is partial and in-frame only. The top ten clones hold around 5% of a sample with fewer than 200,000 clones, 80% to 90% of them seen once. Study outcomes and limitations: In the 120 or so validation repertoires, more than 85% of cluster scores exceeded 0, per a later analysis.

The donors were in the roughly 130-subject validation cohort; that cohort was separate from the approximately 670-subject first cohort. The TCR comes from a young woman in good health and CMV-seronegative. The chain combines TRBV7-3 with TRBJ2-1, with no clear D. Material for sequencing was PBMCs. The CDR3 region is CASGLGRYNEQFF. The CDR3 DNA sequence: TGTGCCAGCGGTCTGGGTCGCTACAATGAGCAGTTCTTC. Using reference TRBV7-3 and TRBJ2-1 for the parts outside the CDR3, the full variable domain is GAGVSQTPSNKVTEKGKYVELRCDPISGHTALYWYRQSLGQGPEFLIYFQGTGAADDSGLPNDRFFAVRPEGSVSTLKIQRTERGDSAVYLCASGLGRYNEQFFGPGTRLTVL.